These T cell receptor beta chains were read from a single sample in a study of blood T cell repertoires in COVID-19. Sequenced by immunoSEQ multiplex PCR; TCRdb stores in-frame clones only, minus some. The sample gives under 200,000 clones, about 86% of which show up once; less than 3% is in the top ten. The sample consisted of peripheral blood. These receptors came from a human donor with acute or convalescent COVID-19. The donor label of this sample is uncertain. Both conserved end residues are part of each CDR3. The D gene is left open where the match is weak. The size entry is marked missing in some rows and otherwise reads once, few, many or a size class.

CASSGEHEQYF,TGTGCCAGCTCGGGGGAACACGAGCAGTACTTC,TRBV2,-,few,TRBJ2-7
CALTGTSGYNEQFF,TGTGCCTTGACCGGGACTAGCGGCTACAATGAGCAGTTCTTC,TRBV30,TRBD2,few,TRBJ2-1
CAISEEGQGTGEQYF,TGTGCCATCAGTGAGGAGGGACAGGGGACGGGCGAGCAGTACTTC,TRBV10-3,TRBD1,-,TRBJ2-7
CASSDGLAGYLTDTQYF,TGTGCCAGCAGCGACGGACTAGCGGGCTATCTCACAGATACGCAGTATTTT,TRBV7-2,TRBD2,few,TRBJ2-3
CATSRDGTHNTDTQYF,TGTGCCACCAGCAGAGATGGGACTCACAACACAGATACGCAGTATTTT,TRBV15,-,once,TRBJ2-3
CASTAGTGGGQPQHF,TGTGCCAGCACGGCCGGGACAGGGGGCGGTCAGCCCCAGCATTTT,TRBV2,TRBD1,few,TRBJ1-5
CASSRPAVRGQPQHF,TGTGCCAGCAGTCGACCCGCGGTAAGAGGCCAGCCCCAGCATTTT,TRBV28,-,few,TRBJ1-5
CASSHGQYTEAFF,TGTGCCAGCAGCCACGGACAGTACACTGAAGCTTTCTTT,TRBV14,-,-,TRBJ1-1
CAIRQGSRGETQYF,TGTGCCATCCGTCAAGGGTCCCGGGGAGAGACCCAGTACTTC,TRBV10-3,-,-,TRBJ2-5
CASSLPGGDEQYF,TGTGCCAGCAGTTTACCCGGCGGGGACGAGCAGTACTTC,TRBV12-3/TRBV12-4,-,once,TRBJ2-7
CASSLRGTGELFF,TGTGCCAGCAGCTTAAGAGGCACCGGGGAGCTGTTTTTT,TRBV7-3,-,-,TRBJ2-2
CASSKRVGGDSPLHF,TGTGCCAGCAGCAAACGGGTAGGGGGTGATTCACCCCTCCACTTT,TRBV6-4,-,-,TRBJ1-6
CAWSPTLEADTQYF,TGTGCCTGGAGCCCAACCCTCGAGGCAGATACGCAGTATTTT,TRBV30,-,-,TRBJ2-3
CAISGGLAGANGQYF,TGTGCCATCAGTGGGGGTTTAGCGGGAGCTAATGGGCAGTACTTC,TRBV10-3,TRBD2,few,TRBJ2-7
CAHRTIRVGKRESSYNEQFF,TGTGCCCATCGGACAATTCGAGTAGGTAAGCGGGAGTCGTCCTACAATGAGCAGTTCTTC,TRBV19,TRBD2,-,TRBJ2-1
CASSPVRSDTDTQYF,TGCGCCAGCAGCCCGGTTAGGAGCGACACAGATACGCAGTATTTT,TRBV5-1,-,-,TRBJ2-3
CAISELAGTSAYNEQFF,TGTGCCATCAGTGAGCTTGCCGGGACTAGCGCTTACAATGAGCAGTTCTTC,TRBV10-3,TRBD2,-,TRBJ2-1
CASSLGQGALLEQYF,TGCGCCAGCAGCTTGGGGCAGGGGGCTTTATTGGAGCAGTACTTC,TRBV5-1,TRBD1,-,TRBJ2-7
CASSSLASYNEQFF,TGTGCCAGCAGCTCCTTGGCCTCCTACAATGAGCAGTTCTTC,TRBV5-6,-,-,TRBJ2-1
CASSSPSGGERYNEQFF,TGTGCCAGCAGTTCGCCTAGCGGGGGGGAACGGTACAATGAGCAGTTCTTC,TRBV6-2/TRBV6-3,TRBD2,-,TRBJ2-1
CATSSQMTGSNEKLFF,TGTGCCACCAGCAGTCAGATGACAGGGTCAAATGAAAAACTGTTTTTT,TRBV15,TRBD1,-,TRBJ1-4
CASSQSFQREGRAKNIQYF,TGTGCCAGCAGCCAATCTTTCCAGCGGGAGGGCCGAGCCAAAAACATTCAGTACTTC,TRBV3-1/TRBV3-2,TRBD2,-,TRBJ2-4
CAWDPGGGGYTF,TGTGCCTGGGACCCAGGGGGTGGAGGCTACACCTTC,TRBV30,TRBD1,-,TRBJ1-2
CASSSSTGGNEQFF,TGTGCCAGCAGCTCTTCGACAGGTGGCAATGAGCAGTTCTTC,TRBV5-4,-,-,TRBJ2-1
CASSVDRANTGELFF,TGTGCCAGTAGTGTGGACAGGGCGAACACCGGGGAGCTGTTTTTT,TRBV19,TRBD1,-,TRBJ2-2
CASSWSPGSIREQFF,TGTGCCAGCAGCTGGTCCCCCGGGAGTATCCGTGAGCAGTTCTTC,TRBV7-3,-,-,TRBJ2-1
CASSRDSNSGANVLTF,TGTGCCAGCAGTCGGGACTCAAACTCTGGGGCCAACGTCCTGACTTTC,TRBV3-1/TRBV3-2,-,-,TRBJ2-6
CSVEPDRANYGYTF,TGCAGCGTTGAACCCGATCGAGCTAACTATGGCTACACCTTC,TRBV29-1,-,-,TRBJ1-2
CASSLLREGEQYF,TGTGCCAGCAGCTTGTTAAGGGAGGGCGAGCAGTACTTC,TRBV7-8,TRBD2,-,TRBJ2-7
CASSVFHGANQPQHF,TGTGCCAGTAGTGTCTTTCATGGGGCTAATCAGCCCCAGCATTTT,TRBV19,-,-,TRBJ1-5
CASSRTGWYEQYF,TGTGCCAGCAGCAGGACAGGGTGGTACGAGCAGTACTTC,TRBV5-6,TRBD1,-,TRBJ2-7
CSVGARGSDQPQHF,TGCAGCGTTGGGGCCAGGGGTTCAGATCAGCCCCAGCATTTT,TRBV29-1,-,-,TRBJ1-5
CASSADRHTEAFF,TGTGCCAGCAGTGCCGACAGGCACACTGAAGCTTTCTTT,TRBV2,-,-,TRBJ1-1
CASSQGQSPGNTIYF,TGCGCCAGCAGCCAAGGACAGTCACCTGGAAACACCATATATTTT,TRBV4-1,-,-,TRBJ1-3
CASSLAQTGKQTQYF,TGTGCCAGCAGCTTAGCGCAGACAGGGAAACAGACCCAGTACTTC,TRBV7-9,TRBD1,-,TRBJ2-5
CASSAVGGDQPQHF,TGTGCCAGCAGTGCGGTGGGAGGAGATCAGCCCCAGCATTTT,TRBV2,-,once,TRBJ1-5
CAWGRAVSYEQYF,TGTGCCTGGGGGCGGGCCGTCTCCTACGAGCAGTACTTC,TRBV30,-,-,TRBJ2-7
CASSVEGVGNQPQHF,TGTGCCAGCAGCGTAGAGGGAGTAGGCAATCAGCCCCAGCATTTT,TRBV9,-,-,TRBJ1-5
CASSPDAGGNTEAFF,TGTGCCAGCAGCCCTGATGCGGGGGGGAACACTGAAGCTTTCTTT,TRBV11-2,-,-,TRBJ1-1
CASSEGFQGAGGTEAFF,TGCGCCAGCAGTGAAGGTTTCCAGGGGGCCGGAGGCACTGAAGCTTTCTTT,TRBV10-1,TRBD1,-,TRBJ1-1
CALSRDRPLGAFF,TGTGCCCTCAGCCGGGACAGGCCATTGGGAGCTTTCTTT,TRBV30,TRBD1,-,TRBJ1-1
CASSQGGGGTGRYNEQFF,TGTGCCAGCAGCCAAGGAGGGGGGGGGACAGGACGTTACAATGAGCAGTTCTTC,TRBV14,-,-,TRBJ2-1
CASSYSGGRAAETQYF,TGTGCCAGCAGTTACTCGGGTGGGAGGGCCGCGGAGACCCAGTACTTC,TRBV6-5,TRBD2,-,TRBJ2-5
CASKEQGLISYEQYF,TGTGCCAGCAAAGAACAGGGGTTAATTTCCTACGAGCAGTACTTC,TRBV2,TRBD1,few,TRBJ2-7
CASSLDGSSYNEQFF,TGTGCCAGCTCACTTGACGGGAGCTCCTACAATGAGCAGTTCTTC,TRBV18,-,few,TRBJ2-1
CATSRDRGRRPDTQYF,TGTGCCACCAGCAGAGATAGGGGGCGGAGGCCTGATACGCAGTATTTT,TRBV15,TRBD1,-,TRBJ2-3
CASSRRSVNEKLFF,TGTGCCAGTAGTCGGAGGTCAGTTAATGAAAAACTGTTTTTT,TRBV19,-,-,TRBJ1-4
CASSFDRGRDIQYF,TGTGCCAGCAGCTTCGACAGGGGTAGAGACATTCAGTACTTC,TRBV5-4,TRBD1,-,TRBJ2-4
CASSLGTGKPLVVYGYTF,TGTGCCAGCAGCTTGGGAACGGGGAAACCCTTGGTGGTCTATGGCTACACCTTC,TRBV5-6,-,-,TRBJ1-2
CASSLGLAGANEQFF,TGCGCCAGCAGCTTGGGTCTAGCGGGAGCCAATGAGCAGTTCTTC,TRBV5-1,TRBD2,few,TRBJ2-1
CASSPERGPYNEQFF,TGTGCCAGCAGCCCCGAGAGGGGGCCGTACAATGAGCAGTTCTTC,TRBV7-3,TRBD1,few,TRBJ2-1
CASSGHSPNTEAFF,TGTGCCAGCAGCGGTCACAGTCCGAACACTGAAGCTTTCTTT,TRBV9,-,-,TRBJ1-1
CASSSSGTMDTQYF,TGTGCCAGCAGCTCTAGCGGGACGATGGATACGCAGTATTTT,TRBV5-6,TRBD2,-,TRBJ2-3
CASSYSPGLPLCSNQPQHF,TGTGCCAGCAGTTATTCGCCGGGGTTGCCACTGTGTAGCAATCAGCCCCAGCATTTT,TRBV6-9,-,-,TRBJ1-5